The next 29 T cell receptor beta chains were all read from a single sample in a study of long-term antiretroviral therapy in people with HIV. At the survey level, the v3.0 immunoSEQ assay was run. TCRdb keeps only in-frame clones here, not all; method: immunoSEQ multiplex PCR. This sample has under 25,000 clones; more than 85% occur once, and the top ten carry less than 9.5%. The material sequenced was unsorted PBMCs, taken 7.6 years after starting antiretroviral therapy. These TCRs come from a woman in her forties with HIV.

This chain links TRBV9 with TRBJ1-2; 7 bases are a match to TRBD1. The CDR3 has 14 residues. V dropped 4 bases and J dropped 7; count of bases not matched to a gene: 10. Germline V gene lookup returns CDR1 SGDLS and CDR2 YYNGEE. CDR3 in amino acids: CASSPPGGGFGYTF. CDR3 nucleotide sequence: TGTGCCAGCAGCCCCCCGGGAGGGGGCTTTGGCTACACCTTC.

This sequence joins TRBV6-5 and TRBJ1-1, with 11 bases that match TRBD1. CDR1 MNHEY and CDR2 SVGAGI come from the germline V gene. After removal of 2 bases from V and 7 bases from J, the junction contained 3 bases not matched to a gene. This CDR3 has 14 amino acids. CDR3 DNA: TGTGCCAGCAGTTACCCGGGACAGGGGGGTGAAGCTTTCTTT. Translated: CASSYPGQGGEAFF.

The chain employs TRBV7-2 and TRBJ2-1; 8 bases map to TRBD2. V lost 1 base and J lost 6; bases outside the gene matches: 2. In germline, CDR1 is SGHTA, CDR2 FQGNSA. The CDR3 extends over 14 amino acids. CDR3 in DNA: TGTGCCAGCAGCTTAGTGGCGGGGGGCAATGAGCAGTTCTTC. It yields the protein CASSLVAGGNEQFF.

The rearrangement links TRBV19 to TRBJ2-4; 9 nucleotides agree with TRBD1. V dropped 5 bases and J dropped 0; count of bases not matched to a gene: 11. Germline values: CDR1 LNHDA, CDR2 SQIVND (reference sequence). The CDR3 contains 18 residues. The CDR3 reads CASSLVAGTGIAKNIQYF. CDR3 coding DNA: TGTGCCAGTAGTCTGGTCGCTGGGACAGGGATAGCCAAAAACATTCAGTACTTC.

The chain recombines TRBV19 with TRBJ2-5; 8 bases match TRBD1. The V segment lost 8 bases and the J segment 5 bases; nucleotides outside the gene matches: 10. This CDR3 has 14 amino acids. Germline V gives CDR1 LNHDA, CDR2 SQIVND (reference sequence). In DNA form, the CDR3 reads TGTGCCAGTGGCTACCCGGGACAGGACGAGACCCAGTACTTC. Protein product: CASGYPGQDETQYF.

The DNA for the CDR3 is TGCGCCAGCAGTCCTATAGGAGCGGGGGGCAAGACCGGGGCCAACGTCCTGACTTTC. This translates into CASSPIGAGGKTGANVLTF. The rearrangement joins TRBV10-2 to TRBJ2-6, with 9 positions matching TRBD2. CDR1 is WSHSY, CDR2 SAAADI, per germline. V shed 5 bases and J 4 bases; nucleotides not matched to a gene: 15. The CDR3 runs 19 residues.

DNA of the CDR3: TGTGCCAGCATCCCAGGGGGGGCCTACGAGCAGTACTTC. It encodes CASIPGGAYEQYF. The chain combines TRBV2 with TRBJ2-7, with D perhaps being TRBD1 or TRBD2 (7 bases each). V was cut by 7 bases and J by 2 bases, with 12 bases left in between. The CDR3 extends over 13 amino acids. Germline loops: CDR1 SNHLY, CDR2 FYNNEI.

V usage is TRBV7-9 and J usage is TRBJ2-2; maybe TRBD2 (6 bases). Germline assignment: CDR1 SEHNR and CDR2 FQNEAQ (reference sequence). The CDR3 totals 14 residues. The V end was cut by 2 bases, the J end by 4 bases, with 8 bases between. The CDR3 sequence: CASSLSGLTGELFF. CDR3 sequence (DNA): TGTGCCAGCAGCTTATCGGGACTCACCGGGGAGCTGTTTTTT. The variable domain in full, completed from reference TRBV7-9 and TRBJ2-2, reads DTGVSQNPRHKITKRGQNVTFRCDPISEHNRLYWYRQTLGQGPEFLTYFQNEAQLEKSRLLSDRFSAERPKGSFSTLEIQRTEQGDSAMYLCASSLSGLTGELFFGEGSRLTVL.

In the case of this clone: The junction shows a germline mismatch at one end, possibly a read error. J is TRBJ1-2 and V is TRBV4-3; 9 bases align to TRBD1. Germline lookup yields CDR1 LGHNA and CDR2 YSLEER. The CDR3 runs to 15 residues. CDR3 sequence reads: CASSEDRGIGYGYTF. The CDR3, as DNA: TGCGCCAGCAGCGAAGACAGGGGGATTGGGTATGGCTACACCTTC.

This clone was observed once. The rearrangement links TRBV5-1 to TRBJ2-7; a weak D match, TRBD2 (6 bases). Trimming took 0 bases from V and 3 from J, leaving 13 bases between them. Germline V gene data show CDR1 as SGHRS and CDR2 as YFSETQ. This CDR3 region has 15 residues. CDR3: CASSLAFGGNYEQYF. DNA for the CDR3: TGCGCCAGCAGCTTGGCCTTTGGGGGGAACTACGAGCAGTACTTC.

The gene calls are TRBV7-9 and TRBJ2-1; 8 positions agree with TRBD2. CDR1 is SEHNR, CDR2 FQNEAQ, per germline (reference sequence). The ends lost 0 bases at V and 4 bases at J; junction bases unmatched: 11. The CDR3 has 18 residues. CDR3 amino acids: CASSLALVRGGSYNEQFF. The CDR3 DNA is TGTGCCAGCAGCTTAGCGCTCGTTCGGGGGGGAAGTTACAATGAGCAGTTCTTC.

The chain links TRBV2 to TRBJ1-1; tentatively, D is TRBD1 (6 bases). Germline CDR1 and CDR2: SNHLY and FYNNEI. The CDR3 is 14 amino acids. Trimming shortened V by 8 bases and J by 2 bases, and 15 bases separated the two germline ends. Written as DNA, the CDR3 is TGTGCCAGCCTTCAACAGGGCGGAAACACTGAAGCTTTCTTT. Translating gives CASLQQGGNTEAFF.

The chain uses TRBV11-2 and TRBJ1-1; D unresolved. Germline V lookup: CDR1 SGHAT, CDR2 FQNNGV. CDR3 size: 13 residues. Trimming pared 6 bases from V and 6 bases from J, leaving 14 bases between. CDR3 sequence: CASSRSRGAEAFF. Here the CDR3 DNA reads TGTGCCAGCAGTCGAAGCCGAGGTGCTGAAGCTTTCTTT.

The CDR3 nucleotides read TGTGCCAGCAGCCCCCAAGCTATGGGGTCTAATGAAAAACTGTTTTTT. Translation: CASSPQAMGSNEKLFF. The rearrangement joins TRBV7-9 to TRBJ1-4; D call uncertain. The CDR3 length is 16 residues. V shed 5 bases and J shed 3 bases, with 16 bases lying between them. CDR1 is SEHNR and CDR2 is FQNEAQ in the germline V gene (reference sequence).

The CDR3 here is CASSLNALGNEQYF. DNA for the CDR3: TGTGCCAGCAGCTTAAATGCTCTTGGCAACGAGCAGTACTTC. The chain combines TRBV7-9 with TRBJ2-7; D is unclear. The CDR3 loop spans 14 amino acids. CDR1 and CDR2 from the germline V gene are SEHNR and FQNEAQ (reference sequence). Trimming stripped 2 bases from V and 5 bases from J, with 13 bases between.

The CDR3 sequence is CASSLTPGQGETQYF. DNA of the CDR3: TGTGCCAGCAGCTTAACCCCGGGACAGGGGGAGACCCAGTACTTC. J is TRBJ2-5 and V is TRBV7-2, with TRBD1 identical over 10 bases. With V trimmed by 2 bases and J by 5 bases, 5 bases remained unmatched. Germline lookup yields CDR1 SGHTA and CDR2 FQGNSA. The CDR3 sequence is 15 residues long.

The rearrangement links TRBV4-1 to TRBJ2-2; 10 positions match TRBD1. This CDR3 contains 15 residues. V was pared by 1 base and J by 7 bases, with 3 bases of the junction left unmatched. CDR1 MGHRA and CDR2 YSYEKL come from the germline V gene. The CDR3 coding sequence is TGCGCCAGCAGCCAAGGACAGGGGGCCGGCGGGGAGCTGTTTTTT. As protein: CASSQGQGAGGELFF.

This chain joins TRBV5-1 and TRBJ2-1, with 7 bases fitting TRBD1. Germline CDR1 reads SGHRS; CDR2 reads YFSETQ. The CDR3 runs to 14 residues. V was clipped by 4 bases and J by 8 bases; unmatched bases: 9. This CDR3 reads CASSILQGWDEQFF. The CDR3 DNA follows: TGCGCCAGCAGCATACTACAGGGGTGGGATGAGCAGTTCTTC.

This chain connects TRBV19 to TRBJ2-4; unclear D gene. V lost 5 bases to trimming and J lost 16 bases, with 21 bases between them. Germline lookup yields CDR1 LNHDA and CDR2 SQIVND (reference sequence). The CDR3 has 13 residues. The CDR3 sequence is CASSQESTRSLYF. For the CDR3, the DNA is TGTGCCAGTAGTCAGGAGTCCACAAGGAGCCTCTACTTC.

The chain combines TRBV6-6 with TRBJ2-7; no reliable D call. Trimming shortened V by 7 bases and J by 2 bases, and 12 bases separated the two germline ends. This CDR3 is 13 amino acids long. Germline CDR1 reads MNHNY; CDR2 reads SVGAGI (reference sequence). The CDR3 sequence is CASTLVGTYEQYF. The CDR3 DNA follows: TGTGCCAGCACCTTAGTGGGGACCTACGAGCAGTACTTC.

CDR3 residues: CASSLQTSNQPQHF. CDR3 coding DNA: TGTGCCAGCTCACTTCAGACAAGTAATCAGCCCCAGCATTTT. The J gene is TRBJ1-5, the V gene TRBV18, with D hard to call. The CDR3 is 14 residues long. Germline V gene lookup returns CDR1 KGHSH and CDR2 LQKENI. The V gene lost 4 bases and the J gene lost 4 bases, with 11 bases spanning the gap.

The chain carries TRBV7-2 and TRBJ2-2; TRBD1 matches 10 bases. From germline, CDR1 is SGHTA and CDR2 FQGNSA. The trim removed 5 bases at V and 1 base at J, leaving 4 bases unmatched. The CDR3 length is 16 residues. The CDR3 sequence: CASSPRDRGNTGELFF. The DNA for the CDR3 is TGTGCCAGCAGCCCCCGGGACAGGGGGAACACCGGGGAGCTGTTTTTT.

CDR3 in amino acids: CASSAWGQGVSQPQHF. CDR3 nucleotides: TGTGCCAGTAGTGCTTGGGGACAGGGGGTCAGTCAGCCCCAGCATTTT. The chain recombines TRBV19 with TRBJ1-5; TRBD1 matches at 11 bases. CDR3 size: 16 residues. V gave up 5 bases and J gave up 6 bases; unmatched junction bases: 9. Looked up from germline, CDR1 is LNHDA and CDR2 is SQIVND (reference sequence).

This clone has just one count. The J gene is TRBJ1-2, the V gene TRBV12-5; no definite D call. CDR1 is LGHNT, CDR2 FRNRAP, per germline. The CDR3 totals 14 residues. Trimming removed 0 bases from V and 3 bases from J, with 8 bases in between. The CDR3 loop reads CASGLVLPHYGYTF. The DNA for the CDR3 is TGTGCTAGTGGTTTGGTATTACCCCACTATGGCTACACCTTC.

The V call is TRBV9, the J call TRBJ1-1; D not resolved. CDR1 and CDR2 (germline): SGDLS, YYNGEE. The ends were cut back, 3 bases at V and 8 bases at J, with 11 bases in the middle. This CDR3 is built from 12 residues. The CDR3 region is CASSAWGGEAFF. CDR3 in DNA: TGTGCCAGCAGCGCCTGGGGAGGAGAAGCTTTCTTT.

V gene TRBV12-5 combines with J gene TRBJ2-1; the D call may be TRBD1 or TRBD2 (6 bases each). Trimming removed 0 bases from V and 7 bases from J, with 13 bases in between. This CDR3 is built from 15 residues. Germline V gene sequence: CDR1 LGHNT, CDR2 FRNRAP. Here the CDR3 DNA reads TGTGCTAGTGGTTTGGTGAATGGAGGGGGTAATGAGCAGTTCTTC. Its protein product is CASGLVNGGGNEQFF.

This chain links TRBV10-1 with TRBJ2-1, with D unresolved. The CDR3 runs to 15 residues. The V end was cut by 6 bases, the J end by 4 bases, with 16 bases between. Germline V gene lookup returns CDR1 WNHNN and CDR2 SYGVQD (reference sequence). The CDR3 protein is CASSDRLGFYNEQFF. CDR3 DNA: TGCGCCAGCAGCGATCGACTGGGGTTTTACAATGAGCAGTTCTTC.

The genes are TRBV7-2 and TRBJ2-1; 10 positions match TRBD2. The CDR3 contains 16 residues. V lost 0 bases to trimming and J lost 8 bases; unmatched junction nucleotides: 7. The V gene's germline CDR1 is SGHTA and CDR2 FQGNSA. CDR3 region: CASSLALASGGHEQFF. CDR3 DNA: TGTGCCAGCAGCTTAGCGTTGGCTAGCGGGGGTCATGAGCAGTTCTTC. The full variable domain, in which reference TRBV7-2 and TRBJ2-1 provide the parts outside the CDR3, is GAGVSQSPSNKVTEKGKDVELRCDPISGHTALYWYRQSLGQGLEFLIYFQGNSAPDKSGLPSDRFSAERTGGSVSTLTIQRTQQEDSAVYLCASSLALASGGHEQFFGPGTRLTVL.

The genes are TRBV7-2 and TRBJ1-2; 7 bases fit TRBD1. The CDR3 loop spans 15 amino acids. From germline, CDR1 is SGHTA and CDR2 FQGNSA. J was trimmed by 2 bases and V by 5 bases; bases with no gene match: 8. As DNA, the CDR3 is TGTGCCAGCAGCCCAACGGGAGGGGGCAACTATGGCTACACCTTC. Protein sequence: CASSPTGGGNYGYTF.